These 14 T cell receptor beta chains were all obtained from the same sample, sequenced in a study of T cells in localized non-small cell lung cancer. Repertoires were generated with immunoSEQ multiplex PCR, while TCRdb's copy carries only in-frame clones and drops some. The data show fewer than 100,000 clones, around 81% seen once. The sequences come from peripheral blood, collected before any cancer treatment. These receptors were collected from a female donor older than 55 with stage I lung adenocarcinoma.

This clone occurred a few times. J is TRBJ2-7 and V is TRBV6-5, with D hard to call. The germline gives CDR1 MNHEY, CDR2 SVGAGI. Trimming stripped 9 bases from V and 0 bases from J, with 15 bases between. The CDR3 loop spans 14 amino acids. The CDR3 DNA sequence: TGTGCCAGTCCGTACGGGTCCGACTCCTACGAGCAGTACTTC. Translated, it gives CASPYGSDSYEQYF.

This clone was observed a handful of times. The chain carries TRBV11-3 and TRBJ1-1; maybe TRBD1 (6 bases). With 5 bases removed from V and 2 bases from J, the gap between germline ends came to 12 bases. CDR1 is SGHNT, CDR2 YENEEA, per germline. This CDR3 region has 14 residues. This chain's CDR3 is CASSIRGSNTEAFF. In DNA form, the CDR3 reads TGTGCCAGCAGCATCAGGGGCTCTAACACTGAAGCTTTCTTT.

CDR3 in amino acids: CASSVSGTYTGELFF. As DNA, the CDR3 is TGTGCCAGCAGTGTTAGCGGGACCTACACCGGGGAGCTGTTTTTT. The V call is TRBV11-1, the J call TRBJ2-2; TRBD2 aligns across 8 bases. V shed 6 bases and J 3 bases; nucleotides not matched to a gene: 6. Germline loops: CDR1 SGHAT, CDR2 FQDESV (reference sequence). CDR3 length: 15 amino acids.

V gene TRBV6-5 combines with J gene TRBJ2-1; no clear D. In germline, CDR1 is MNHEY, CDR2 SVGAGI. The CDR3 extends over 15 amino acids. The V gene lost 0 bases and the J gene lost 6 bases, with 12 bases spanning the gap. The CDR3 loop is CASSYSARRFNEQFF. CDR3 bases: TGTGCCAGCAGTTACTCGGCCCGTCGATTCAATGAGCAGTTCTTC.

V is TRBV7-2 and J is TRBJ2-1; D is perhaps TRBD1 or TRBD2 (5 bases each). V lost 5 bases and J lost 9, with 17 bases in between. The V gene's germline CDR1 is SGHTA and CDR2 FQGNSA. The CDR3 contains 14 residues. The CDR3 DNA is TGTGCCAGCAGCAACGCAGGGAGTCTCGCTGAGCAGTTCTTC. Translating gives CASSNAGSLAEQFF.

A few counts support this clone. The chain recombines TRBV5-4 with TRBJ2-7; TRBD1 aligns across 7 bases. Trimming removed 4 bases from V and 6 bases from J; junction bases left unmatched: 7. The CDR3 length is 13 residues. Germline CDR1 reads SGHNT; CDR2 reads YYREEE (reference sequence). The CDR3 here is CASSLSNRGEQYF. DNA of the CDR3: TGTGCCAGCAGCCTTTCGAACAGGGGCGAGCAGTACTTC.

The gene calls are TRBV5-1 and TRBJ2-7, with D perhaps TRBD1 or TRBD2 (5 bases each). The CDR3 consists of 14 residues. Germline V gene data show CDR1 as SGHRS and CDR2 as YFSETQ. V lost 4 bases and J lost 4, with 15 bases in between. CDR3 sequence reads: CASSGRGEPYEQYF. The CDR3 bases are TGCGCCAGCAGCGGACGGGGCGAACCGTACGAGCAGTACTTC.

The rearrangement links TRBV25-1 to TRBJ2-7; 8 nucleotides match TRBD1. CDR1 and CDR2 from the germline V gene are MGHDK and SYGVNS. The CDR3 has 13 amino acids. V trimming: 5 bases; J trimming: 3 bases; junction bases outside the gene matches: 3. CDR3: CASSRTGLYEQYF. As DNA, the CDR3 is TGTGCCAGCAGTCGGACAGGGCTCTACGAGCAGTACTTC.

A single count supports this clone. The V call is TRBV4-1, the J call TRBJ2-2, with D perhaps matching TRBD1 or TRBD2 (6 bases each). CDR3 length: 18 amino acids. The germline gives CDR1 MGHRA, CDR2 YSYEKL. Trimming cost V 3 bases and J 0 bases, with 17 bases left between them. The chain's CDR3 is CASSHDGGHPSNTGELFF. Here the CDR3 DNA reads TGCGCCAGCAGCCACGACGGGGGCCATCCCTCGAACACCGGGGAGCTGTTTTTT.

The chain's CDR3 is CASSWGQSTDTQYF. The CDR3 DNA reads as TGTGCCAGCAGTTGGGGACAGAGCACAGATACGCAGTATTTT. The chain recombines TRBV27 with TRBJ2-3, with 7 nucleotides matching TRBD1. The germline V gene has CDR1 MNHEY and CDR2 SMNVEV (reference sequence). This CDR3 comprises 14 residues. J gave up 0 bases and V 4 bases, and 1 base lay outside the gene matches.

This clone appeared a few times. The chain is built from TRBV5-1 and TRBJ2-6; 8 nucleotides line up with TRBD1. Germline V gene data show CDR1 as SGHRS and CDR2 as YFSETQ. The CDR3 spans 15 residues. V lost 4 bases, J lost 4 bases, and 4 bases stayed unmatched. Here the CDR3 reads CASSPGGAGANVLTF. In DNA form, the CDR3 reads TGCGCCAGCAGCCCAGGGGGCGCCGGGGCCAACGTCCTGACTTTC.

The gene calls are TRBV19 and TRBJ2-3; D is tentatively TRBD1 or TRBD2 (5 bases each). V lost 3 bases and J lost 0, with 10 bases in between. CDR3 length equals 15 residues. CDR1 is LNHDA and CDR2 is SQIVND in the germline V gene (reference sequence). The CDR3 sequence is CASSIGATSTDTQYF. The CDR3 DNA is TGTGCCAGTAGTATCGGGGCCACTAGCACAGATACGCAGTATTTT.

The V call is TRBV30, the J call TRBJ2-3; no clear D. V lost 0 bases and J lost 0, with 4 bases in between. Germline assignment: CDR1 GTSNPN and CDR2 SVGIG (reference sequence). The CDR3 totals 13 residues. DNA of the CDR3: TGTGCCTGGAGTGTGCTTAGCACAGATACGCAGTATTTT. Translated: CAWSVLSTDTQYF.

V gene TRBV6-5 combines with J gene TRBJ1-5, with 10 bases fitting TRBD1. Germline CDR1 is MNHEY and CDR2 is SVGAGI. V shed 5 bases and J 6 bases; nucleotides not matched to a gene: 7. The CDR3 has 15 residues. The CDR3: CASSTGTGALQPQHF. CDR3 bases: TGTGCCAGCAGTACCGGGACAGGGGCGCTTCAGCCCCAGCATTTT.